Listed here are 8 T cell receptor beta chains from one sample, sequenced in a study of blood T cell repertoires in COVID-19. Generated by immunoSEQ multiplex PCR, the TCRdb table keeps only in-frame clones and is missing some. In the table there are 90,000 to 150,000 clones, 85% of which are singletons. What was sequenced was peripheral blood. The receptors stem from an elderly man with acute or convalescent COVID-19.

The V gene is TRBV28, the J gene TRBJ2-2, with D perhaps TRBD1 (6 bases). The CDR3 extends over 16 amino acids. Trimming removed 1 base from V and 4 bases from J, with 13 bases in between. Germline V gives CDR1 MDHEN, CDR2 SYDVKM. CDR3: CASSLYWTQGTGELFF. In DNA, the CDR3 is TGTGCCAGCAGTTTATACTGGACACAGGGCACCGGGGAGCTGTTTTTT.

The chain is built from TRBV18 and TRBJ1-1; 7 bases align to TRBD1. The CDR3 runs to 13 residues. CDR1 is KGHSH, CDR2 LQKENI, per germline. J lost 5 bases, V lost 8 bases, and 8 bases had no gene match. In DNA, the CDR3 is TGTGCCAGCCAAATGCACAGGGGTACTGAAGCTTTCTTT. The encoded protein is CASQMHRGTEAFF. Looking up the rest from reference TRBV18 and TRBJ1-1 gives the full variable domain: NAGVMQNPRHLVRRRGQEARLRCSPMKGHSHVYWYRQLPEEGLKFMVYLQKENIIDESGMPKERFSAEFPKEGPSILRIQQVVRGDSAAYFCASQMHRGTEAFFGQGTRLTVV.

The chain uses TRBV2 and TRBJ2-7; D remains ambiguous. Germline CDR1 is SNHLY and CDR2 is FYNNEI. CDR3 length: 15 amino acids. Trimming cost V 1 base and J 2 bases, with 12 bases left between them. The CDR3 loop reads CASSEVNFEAYEQYF. The CDR3 nucleotides are TGTGCCAGCAGTGAAGTAAATTTTGAGGCCTACGAGCAGTACTTC.

This clone was recorded only once. This chain links TRBV7-2 with TRBJ2-7; 8 bases match TRBD1. CDR1 is SGHTA and CDR2 is FQGNSA in the germline V gene. V lost 2 bases and J lost 4; bases outside the gene matches: 1. The length of the CDR3 is 13 residues. The CDR3 here is CASSLNRGYEQYF. CDR3 nucleotides: TGTGCCAGCAGCTTAAACAGGGGGTACGAGCAGTACTTC.

CDR3 in amino acids: CASSRTASVSYEQYF. CDR3 coding DNA: TGCGCCAGCAGCCGGACAGCTTCCGTCTCCTACGAGCAGTACTTC. The chain couples TRBV5-1 to TRBJ2-7; possibly TRBD1 for D (6 bases). V lost 4 bases and J 0 bases, leaving 14 bases between the germline ends. The CDR3 sequence is 15 residues long. Germline V gene lookup returns CDR1 SGHRS and CDR2 YFSETQ.

V usage is TRBV12-3 or TRBV12-4 and J usage is TRBJ1-4; TRBD1 matches at 8 bases. V lost 5 bases, J lost 15 bases, and 11 bases stayed unmatched. This CDR3 region has 13 residues. The CDR3 spells CASSLTGAGVVFF. As DNA, the CDR3 is TGTGCCAGCAGTCTGACAGGGGCAGGTGTAGTGTTTTTT.

V is TRBV19 and J is TRBJ2-4; TRBD1 might be the D (7 bases). V lost 0 bases to trimming and J lost 7 bases, with 13 bases between them. CDR1 and CDR2 from the germline V gene are LNHDA and SQIVND (reference sequence). This CDR3 is built from 15 residues. CDR3 sequence reads: CASSIEEGARNIQYF. In nucleotides, the CDR3 is TGTGCCAGTAGTATAGAGGAGGGGGCAAGGAACATTCAGTACTTC. Full variable domain (outside the CDR3, taken from reference TRBV19 and TRBJ2-4): DGGITQSPKYLFRKEGQNVTLSCEQNLNHDAMYWYRQDPGQGLRLIYYSQIVNDFQKGDIAEGYSVSREKKESFPLTVTSAQKNPTAFYLCASSIEEGARNIQYFGAGTRLSVL.

The rearrangement links TRBV6-6 to TRBJ2-7, with TRBD1 identical over 7 bases. Trimming took 0 bases from V and 2 from J; bases not matched to a gene: 1. The germline gives CDR1 MNHNY, CDR2 SVGAGI (reference sequence). The CDR3 covers 14 residues. The CDR3 here is CASSYSTGPYEQYF. The DNA of the CDR3 is TGTGCCAGCAGTTACTCGACAGGGCCCTACGAGCAGTACTTC.